The 5 T cell receptor beta chains presented below share a single source sample, sequenced in a study of CD8+ T cells in alopecia areata. Described treatment: oral pan-JAK inhibitor, 5-10 mg twice daily. RNA extraction was followed by reverse transcription into cDNA, which acted as the sequencing template. Data came from immunoSEQ multiplex PCR; TCRdb stores just in-frame clones and leaves some out. The repertoire holds about 180,000 clones, with around 49% as singletons. The sequencing here drew on CD8+ T cells sorted from blood, taken around week 54, from a patient treated with tofacitinib. All receptors come from a human donor with alopecia areata.

This clone has a handful of counts. The chain is built from TRBV4-3 and TRBJ2-1; 10 bases agree with TRBD1. The CDR3 consists of 15 residues. The germline gives CDR1 LGHNA, CDR2 YSLEER. V dropped 6 bases and J dropped 2; count of bases not matched to a gene: 4. The DNA for the CDR3 is TGCGCCAGCAGTTATGGACAGGGGGCCTACAATGAGCAGTTCTTC. Translation: CASSYGQGAYNEQFF.

The CDR3 DNA sequence: TGTGCCTGGAGTGTGGGATCTTGGGCAGATACGCAGTATTTT. Protein sequence: CAWSVGSWADTQYF. The chain joins TRBV30 to TRBJ2-3; D is ambiguous. V was shortened by 0 bases and J by 4 bases, with 11 bases between the two germline ends. In germline, CDR1 is GTSNPN, CDR2 SVGIG (reference sequence). The CDR3 runs to 14 residues. Full variable domain (remainder filled in from reference TRBV30 and TRBJ2-3): SQTIHQWPATLVQPVGSPLSLECTVEGTSNPNLYWYRQAAGRGLQLLFYSVGIGQISSEVPQNLSASRPQDRQFILSSKKLLLSDSGFYLCAWSVGSWADTQYFGPGTRLTVL.

The chain links TRBV4-3 to TRBJ2-3, with D maybe TRBD1 (5 bases). Germline loops: CDR1 LGHNA, CDR2 YSLEER. This CDR3 is 15 amino acids long. Trimming took off 0 bases at V and 0 bases at J, with 7 bases between the two ends. For the CDR3, the DNA is TGCGCCAGCAGCCAAGATGGGGCTAGCACAGATACGCAGTATTTT. Protein sequence: CASSQDGASTDTQYF.

This clone was recorded a few times. The chain is built from TRBV5-1 and TRBJ1-4; D possibly corresponds to TRBD1 (5 bases). Germline V gene sequence: CDR1 SGHRS, CDR2 YFSETQ. Trimming removed 5 bases at V and 10 bases at J, with 12 bases between. The CDR3 totals 12 residues. This chain's CDR3 is CASSSPRGKLFF. The CDR3 bases are TGCGCCAGCAGTTCCCCTAGGGGAAAACTGTTTTTT.

This clone was seen once. This chain connects TRBV30 to TRBJ2-1; D remains ambiguous. Germline CDR1 reads GTSNPN; CDR2 reads SVGIG (reference sequence). The CDR3 runs to 16 residues. The V end lost 2 bases, the J end lost 0 bases, and 14 bases lay between the germline ends. The CDR3 here is CAWSPVGDLSYNEQFF. The DNA for the CDR3 is TGTGCCTGGAGTCCGGTCGGCGACCTCTCCTACAATGAGCAGTTCTTC.